The clone carrying this T cell receptor (beta chain) was counted a few times. The sample originates from a study of blood T cells in healthy people across ages. For the study at large: About one barcoded beta molecule per two T cells came from capture by template switching.

Total RNA, at least 5.5 micrograms per sample, was extracted from PBMCs. Through a sample-barcoded 5' primer and a J-beta primer mix, a second PCR was run for 7 to 11 cycles. TCRdb reprocessed the 5' RACE reads with MiXCR, giving one entry per CDR3 protein. The table includes more than 550,000 distinct CDR3 sequences, 22% detected once. The CDR3 length is 14 residues. V was clipped by 1 base and J by 1 base, with 10 bases between them. Germline CDR1 is DFQATT and CDR2 is SNEGSKA (reference sequence). This chain links TRBV20-1 with TRBJ1-2; D is unclear. The receptor was derived from a man between 65 and 85 years old in good health. Sequenced: blood. CDR3 in amino acids: CSARVAGSNYGYTF. The CDR3, as DNA: TGCAGTGCTAGAGTTGCGGGCAGTAACTATGGCTACACCTTC.